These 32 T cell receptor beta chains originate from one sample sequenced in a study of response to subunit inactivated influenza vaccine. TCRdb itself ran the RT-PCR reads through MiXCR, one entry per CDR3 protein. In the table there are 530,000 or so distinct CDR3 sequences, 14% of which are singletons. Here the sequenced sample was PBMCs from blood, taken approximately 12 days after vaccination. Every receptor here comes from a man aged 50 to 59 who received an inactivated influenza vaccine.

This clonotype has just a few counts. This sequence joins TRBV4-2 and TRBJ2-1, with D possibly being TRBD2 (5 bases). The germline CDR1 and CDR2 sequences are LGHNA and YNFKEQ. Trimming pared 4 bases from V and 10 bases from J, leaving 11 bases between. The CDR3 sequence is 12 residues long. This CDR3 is CASSLDYLEQFF. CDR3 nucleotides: TGTGCCAGCAGCCTTGACTACCTCGAGCAGTTCTTC.

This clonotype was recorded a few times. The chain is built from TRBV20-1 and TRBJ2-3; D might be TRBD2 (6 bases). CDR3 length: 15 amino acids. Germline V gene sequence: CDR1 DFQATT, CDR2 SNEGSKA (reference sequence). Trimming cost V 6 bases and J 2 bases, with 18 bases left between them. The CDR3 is CSALPGTSTTDTQYF. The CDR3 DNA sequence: TGCAGTGCCCTCCCTGGCACTAGCACCACAGATACGCAGTATTTT.

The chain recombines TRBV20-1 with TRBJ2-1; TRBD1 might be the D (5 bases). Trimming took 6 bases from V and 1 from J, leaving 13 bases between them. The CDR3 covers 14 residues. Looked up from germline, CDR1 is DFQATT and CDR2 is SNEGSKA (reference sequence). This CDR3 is CSAGNRRSYNEQFF. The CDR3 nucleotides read TGCAGTGCAGGAAACAGGAGATCCTACAATGAGCAGTTCTTC.

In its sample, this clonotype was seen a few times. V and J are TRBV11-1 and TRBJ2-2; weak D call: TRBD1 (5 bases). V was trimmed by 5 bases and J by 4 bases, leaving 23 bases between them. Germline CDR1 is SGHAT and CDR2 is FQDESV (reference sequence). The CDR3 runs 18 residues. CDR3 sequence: CASSAPYWQGRSTGELFF. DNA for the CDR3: TGTGCCAGCAGCGCCCCATACTGGCAGGGTCGGAGCACCGGGGAGCTGTTTTTT.

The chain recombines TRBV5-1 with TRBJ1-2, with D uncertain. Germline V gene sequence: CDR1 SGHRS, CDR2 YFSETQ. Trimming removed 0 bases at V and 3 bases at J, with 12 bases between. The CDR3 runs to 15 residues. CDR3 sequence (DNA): TGCGCCAGCAGCTTGGCCCCGCAGACCGACTATGGCTACACCTTC. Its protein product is CASSLAPQTDYGYTF.

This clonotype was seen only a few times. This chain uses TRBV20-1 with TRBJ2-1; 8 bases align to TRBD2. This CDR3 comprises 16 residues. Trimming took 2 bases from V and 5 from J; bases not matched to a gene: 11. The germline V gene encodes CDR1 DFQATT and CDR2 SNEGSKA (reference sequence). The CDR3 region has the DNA TGCAGTGCTAGATCAAGCGGGGGTTTGTCCCACAATGAGCAGTTCTTC. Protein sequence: CSARSSGGLSHNEQFF.

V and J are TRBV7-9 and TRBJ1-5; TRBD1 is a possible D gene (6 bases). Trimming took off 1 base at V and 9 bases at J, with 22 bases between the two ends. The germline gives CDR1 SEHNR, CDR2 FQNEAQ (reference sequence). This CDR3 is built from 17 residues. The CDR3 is CASSLVMFGGGERPQHF. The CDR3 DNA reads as TGTGCCAGCAGCTTAGTAATGTTCGGGGGCGGCGAGCGGCCCCAGCATTTT. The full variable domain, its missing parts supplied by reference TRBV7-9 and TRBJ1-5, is DTGVSQNPRHKITKRGQNVTFRCDPISEHNRLYWYRQTLGQGPEFLTYFQNEAQLEKSRLLSDRFSAERPKGSFSTLEIQRTEQGDSAMYLCASSLVMFGGGERPQHFGDGTRLSIL.

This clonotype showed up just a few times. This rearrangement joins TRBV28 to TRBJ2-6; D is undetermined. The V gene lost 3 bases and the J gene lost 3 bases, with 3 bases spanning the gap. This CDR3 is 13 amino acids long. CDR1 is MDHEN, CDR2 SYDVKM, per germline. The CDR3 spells CASSLVGANVLTF. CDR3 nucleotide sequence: TGTGCCAGCAGTTTGGTTGGGGCCAACGTCCTGACTTTC.

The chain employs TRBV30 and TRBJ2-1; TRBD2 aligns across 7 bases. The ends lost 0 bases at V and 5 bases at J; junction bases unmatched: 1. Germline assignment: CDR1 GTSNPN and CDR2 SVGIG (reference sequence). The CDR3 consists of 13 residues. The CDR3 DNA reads TGTGCCTGGAGTGTCAGCGGGAACAATGAGCAGTTCTTC. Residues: CAWSVSGNNEQFF. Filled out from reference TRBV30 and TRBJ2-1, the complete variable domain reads SQTIHQWPATLVQPVGSPLSLECTVEGTSNPNLYWYRQAAGRGLQLLFYSVGIGQISSEVPQNLSASRPQDRQFILSSKKLLLSDSGFYLCAWSVSGNNEQFFGPGTRLTVL.

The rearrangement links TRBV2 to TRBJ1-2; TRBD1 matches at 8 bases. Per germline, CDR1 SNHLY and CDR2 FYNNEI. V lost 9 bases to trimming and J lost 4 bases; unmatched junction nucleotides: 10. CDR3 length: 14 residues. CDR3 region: CASNQKGQVYGYTF. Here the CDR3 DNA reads TGTGCCAGTAATCAAAAGGGACAGGTCTATGGCTACACCTTC.

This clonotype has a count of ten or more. The CDR3 region has the DNA TGTGCCAGCTGCCCTGGATTGCCGGCAGCCTACGAGCAGTACTTC. Protein sequence: CASCPGLPAAYEQYF. The J gene is TRBJ2-7, the V gene TRBV27; D call uncertain. V lost 8 bases, J lost 2 bases, and 19 bases lay in between. Per the germline V gene, CDR1 is MNHEY and CDR2 is SMNVEV (reference sequence). The CDR3 has 15 residues.

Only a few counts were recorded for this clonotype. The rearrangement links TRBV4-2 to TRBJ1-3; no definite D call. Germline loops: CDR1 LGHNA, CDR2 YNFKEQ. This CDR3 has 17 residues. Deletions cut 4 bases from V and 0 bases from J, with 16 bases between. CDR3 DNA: TGTGCCAGCAGCCCGACCCCCCTTCAGTCCTCTGGAAACACCATATATTTT. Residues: CASSPTPLQSSGNTIYF.

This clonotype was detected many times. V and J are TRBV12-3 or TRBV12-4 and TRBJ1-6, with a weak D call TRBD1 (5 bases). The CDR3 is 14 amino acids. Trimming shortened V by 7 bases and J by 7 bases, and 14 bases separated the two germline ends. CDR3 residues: CASTAGTENSPLHF. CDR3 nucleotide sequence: TGTGCCAGCACCGCCGGGACGGAGAATTCACCCCTCCACTTT.

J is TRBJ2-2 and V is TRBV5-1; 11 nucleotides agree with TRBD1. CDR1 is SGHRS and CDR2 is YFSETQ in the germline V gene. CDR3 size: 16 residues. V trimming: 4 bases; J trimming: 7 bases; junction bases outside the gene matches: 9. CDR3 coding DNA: TGCGCCAGCAGCATTTCCGGACAGGGGGCGATCGGGGAGCTGTTTTTT. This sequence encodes CASSISGQGAIGELFF.

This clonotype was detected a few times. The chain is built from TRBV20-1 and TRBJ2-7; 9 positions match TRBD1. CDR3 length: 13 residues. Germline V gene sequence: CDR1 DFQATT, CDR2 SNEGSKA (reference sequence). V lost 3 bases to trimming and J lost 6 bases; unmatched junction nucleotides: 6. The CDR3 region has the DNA TGCAGTGCTAGCCGGGACAGGGCATCCGAGCAGTACTTC. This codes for CSASRDRASEQYF.

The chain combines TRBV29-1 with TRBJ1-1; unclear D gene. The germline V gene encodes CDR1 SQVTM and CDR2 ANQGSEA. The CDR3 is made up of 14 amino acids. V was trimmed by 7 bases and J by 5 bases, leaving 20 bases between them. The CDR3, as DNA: TGCAGCGGAAGCAAGGGCGGGGTAGTGACTGAAGCTTTCTTT. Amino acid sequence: CSGSKGGVVTEAFF. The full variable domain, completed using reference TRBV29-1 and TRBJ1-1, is SAVISQKPSRDICQRGTSLTIQCQVDSQVTMMFWYRQQPGQSLTLIATANQGSEATYESGFVIDKFPISRPNLTFSTLTVSNMSPEDSSIYLCSGSKGGVVTEAFFGQGTRLTVV.

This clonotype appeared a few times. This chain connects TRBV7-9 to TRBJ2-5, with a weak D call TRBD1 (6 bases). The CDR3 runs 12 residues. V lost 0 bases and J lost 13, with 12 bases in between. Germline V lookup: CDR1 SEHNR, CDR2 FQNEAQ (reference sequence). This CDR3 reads CASSLASGEMYF. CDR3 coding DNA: TGTGCCAGCAGCTTAGCGTCAGGGGAAATGTACTTC. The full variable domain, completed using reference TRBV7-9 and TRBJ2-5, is DTGVSQNPRHKITKRGQNVTFRCDPISEHNRLYWYRQTLGQGPEFLTYFQNEAQLEKSRLLSDRFSAERPKGSFSTLEIQRTEQGDSAMYLCASSLASGEMYFGPGTRLLVL.

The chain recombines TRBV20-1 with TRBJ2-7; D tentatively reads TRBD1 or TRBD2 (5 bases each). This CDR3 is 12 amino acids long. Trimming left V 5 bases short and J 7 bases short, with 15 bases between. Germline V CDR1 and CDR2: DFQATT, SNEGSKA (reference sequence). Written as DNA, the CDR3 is TGCAGTGCTGGGGACGGCGGTCGGGAGCAGTACTTC. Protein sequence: CSAGDGGREQYF.

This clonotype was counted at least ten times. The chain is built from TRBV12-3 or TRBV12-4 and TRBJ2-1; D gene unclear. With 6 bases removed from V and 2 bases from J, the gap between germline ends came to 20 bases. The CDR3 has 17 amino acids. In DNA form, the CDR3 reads TGTGCCAGCAGCGATTCGTTCGCGGCCAAAACCTACAATGAGCAGTTCTTC. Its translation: CASSDSFAAKTYNEQFF.

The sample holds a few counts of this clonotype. CDR3 sequence: CASSQTRSSTDTQYF. The CDR3 nucleotides read TGTGCCAGCAGCCAGACTAGGTCTAGCACAGATACGCAGTATTTT. The chain has TRBV7-2 and TRBJ2-3; the D gene is possibly TRBD2 (6 bases). Trimming shortened V by 5 bases and J by 0 bases, and 12 bases separated the two germline ends. Per the germline V gene, CDR1 is SGHTA and CDR2 is FQGNSA. CDR3 length equals 15 residues.

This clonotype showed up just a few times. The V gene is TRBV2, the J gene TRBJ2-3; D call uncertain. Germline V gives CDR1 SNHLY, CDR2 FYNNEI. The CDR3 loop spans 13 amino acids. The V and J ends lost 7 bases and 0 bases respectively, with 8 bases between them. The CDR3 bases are TGTGCCAGCAAGGGCTTTAGCACAGATACGCAGTATTTT. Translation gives CASKGFSTDTQYF.

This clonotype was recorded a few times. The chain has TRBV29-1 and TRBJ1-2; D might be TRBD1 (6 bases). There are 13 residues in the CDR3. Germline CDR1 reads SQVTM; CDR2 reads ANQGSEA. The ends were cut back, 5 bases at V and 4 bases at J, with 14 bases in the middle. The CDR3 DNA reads TGCAGCGTTCGTAAACAGGGTCGCTATGGCTACACCTTC. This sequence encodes CSVRKQGRYGYTF.

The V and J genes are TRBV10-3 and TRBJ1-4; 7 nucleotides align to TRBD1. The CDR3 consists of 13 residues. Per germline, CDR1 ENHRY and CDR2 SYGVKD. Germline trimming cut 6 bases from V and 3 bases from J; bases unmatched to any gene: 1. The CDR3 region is CAIRGTANEKLFF. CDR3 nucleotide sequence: TGTGCCATCAGGGGGACAGCTAATGAAAAACTGTTTTTT.

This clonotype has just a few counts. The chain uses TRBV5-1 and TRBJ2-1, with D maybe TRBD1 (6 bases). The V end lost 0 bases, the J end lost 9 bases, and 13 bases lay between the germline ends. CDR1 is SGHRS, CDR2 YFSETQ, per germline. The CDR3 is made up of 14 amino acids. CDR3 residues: CASSLGRTDGEQFF. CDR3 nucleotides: TGCGCCAGCAGCTTGGGACGGACAGACGGTGAGCAGTTCTTC.

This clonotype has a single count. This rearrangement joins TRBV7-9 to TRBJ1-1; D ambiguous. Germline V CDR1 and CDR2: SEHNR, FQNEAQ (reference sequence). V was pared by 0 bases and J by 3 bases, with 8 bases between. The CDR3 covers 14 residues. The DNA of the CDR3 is TGTGCCAGCAGCTTAGCGCGTACTCACACTGAAGCTTTCTTT. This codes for CASSLARTHTEAFF.

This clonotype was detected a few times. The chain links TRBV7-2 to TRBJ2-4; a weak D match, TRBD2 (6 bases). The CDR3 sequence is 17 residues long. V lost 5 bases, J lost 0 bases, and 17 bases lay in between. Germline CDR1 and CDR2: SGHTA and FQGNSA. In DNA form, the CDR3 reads TGTGCCAGCAGCGGAGGACCCGGGACTCCAGCCAAAAACATTCAGTACTTC. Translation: CASSGGPGTPAKNIQYF.

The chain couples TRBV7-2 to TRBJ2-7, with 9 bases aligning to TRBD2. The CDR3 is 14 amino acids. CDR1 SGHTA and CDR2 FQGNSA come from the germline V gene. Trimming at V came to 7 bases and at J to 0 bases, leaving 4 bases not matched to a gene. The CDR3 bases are TGTGCCAGCATTCTTAGCGGGAGCTCCTACGAGCAGTACTTC. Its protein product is CASILSGSSYEQYF. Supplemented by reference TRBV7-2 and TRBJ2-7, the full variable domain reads GAGVSQSPSNKVTEKGKDVELRCDPISGHTALYWYRQSLGQGLEFLIYFQGNSAPDKSGLPSDRFSAERTGGSVSTLTIQRTQQEDSAVYLCASILSGSSYEQYFGPGTRLTVT.

The chain's CDR3 is CASSPRMDLAKNIQYF. The CDR3 DNA reads TGTGCCAGCAGCCCCCGCATGGATTTAGCCAAAAACATTCAGTACTTC. The chain recombines TRBV4-2 with TRBJ2-4; D not certain. CDR3 length: 16 residues. V lost 4 bases to trimming and J lost 0 bases, with 13 bases between them. Germline V gene sequence: CDR1 LGHNA, CDR2 YNFKEQ.

For the CDR3, the DNA is TGCGCCAGCAGCCAGGGACTAGCGGGGAACTCCTACGAGCAGTACTTC. Translating it yields CASSQGLAGNSYEQYF. V is TRBV4-3 and J is TRBJ2-7, with 13 bases matching TRBD2. The CDR3 has 16 residues. After removal of 3 bases from V and 0 bases from J, the junction contained 2 bases not matched to a gene. From germline, CDR1 is LGHNA and CDR2 YSLEER.

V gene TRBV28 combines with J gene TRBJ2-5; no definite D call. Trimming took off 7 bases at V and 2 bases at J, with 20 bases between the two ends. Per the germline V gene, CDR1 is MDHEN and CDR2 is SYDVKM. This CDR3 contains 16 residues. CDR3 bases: TGTGCCAGCACCCCAGTGGGAATGGGAATACAAGAGACCCAGTACTTC. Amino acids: CASTPVGMGIQETQYF.

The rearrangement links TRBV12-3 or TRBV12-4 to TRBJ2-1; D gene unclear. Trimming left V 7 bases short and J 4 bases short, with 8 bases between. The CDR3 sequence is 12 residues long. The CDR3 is CASTPDYNEQFF. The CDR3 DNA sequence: TGTGCCAGCACCCCCGATTACAATGAGCAGTTCTTC.

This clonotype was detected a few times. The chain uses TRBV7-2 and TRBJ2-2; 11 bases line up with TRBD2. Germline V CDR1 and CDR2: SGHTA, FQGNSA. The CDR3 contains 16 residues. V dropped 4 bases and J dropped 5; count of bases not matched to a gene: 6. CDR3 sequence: CASSSFSGRGTGELFF. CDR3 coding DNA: TGTGCCAGCAGCTCGTTTAGCGGGAGGGGGACCGGGGAGCTGTTTTTT.